The 7 T cell receptor beta chains reported below all come from one sample, sequenced in a study of PD-1 blockade in classical Hodgkin lymphoma. Time point defined: cycle 4 day 1 (C4D1), after more than five weeks of nivolumab. Each patient relapsed following autologous stem cell transplantation, and prior brentuximab vedotin exposure differed. Sequenced by immunoSEQ multiplex PCR; TCRdb stores in-frame clones only, minus some. The sample holds tens of thousands of clones; over 70% are singletons and the top ten take under 20%. Specimen: peripheral blood mononuclear cells (PBMCs), collected before the fourth cycle of nivolumab. The source of these receptors is a human donor with classical Hodgkin lymphoma.

The rearrangement links TRBV6-5 to TRBJ2-1; 8 positions match TRBD2. CDR3 size: 16 residues. Losses at the gene ends were 4 bases for V and 1 base for J; bases not matched to a gene: 6. Germline loops: CDR1 MNHEY, CDR2 SVGAGI. For the CDR3, the DNA is TGTGCCAGCAGTTCTGAGACTAGCGCTTCCTACAATGAGCAGTTCTTC. This translates into CASSSETSASYNEQFF.

The rearrangement joins TRBV9 to TRBJ1-2, with D unclear. Per germline, CDR1 SGDLS and CDR2 YYNGEE. The length of the CDR3 is 15 residues. V gave up 0 bases and J gave up 0 bases, with 9 bases separating them. The CDR3 DNA follows: TGTGCCAGCAGCGTAGACAGAGCTCCTAACTATGGCTACACCTTC. This codes for CASSVDRAPNYGYTF.

The genes are TRBV5-1 and TRBJ2-3; D assignment may be TRBD1 or TRBD2 (5 bases each). CDR3 length: 15 residues. Trimming removed 3 bases from V and 0 bases from J, with 11 bases in between. Germline V gene data show CDR1 as SGHRS and CDR2 as YFSETQ. The CDR3 loop reads CASSSGPSSTDTQYF. For the CDR3, the DNA is TGCGCCAGCAGCTCGGGACCTTCTAGCACAGATACGCAGTATTTT.

This chain connects TRBV19 to TRBJ1-5; 10 bases are a match to TRBD1. CDR1 and CDR2 from the germline V gene are LNHDA and SQIVND (reference sequence). CDR3 size: 15 residues. The V and J ends lost 6 bases and 1 base, in that order; junction bases with no gene match: 3. The CDR3 sequence: CASRSGQGSNQPQHF. The CDR3 bases are TGTGCCAGTAGGTCGGGACAGGGGAGCAATCAGCCCCAGCATTTT.

J is TRBJ1-2 and V is TRBV19; 8 bases match TRBD1. Germline trimming cut 5 bases from V and 6 bases from J; bases unmatched to any gene: 5. This CDR3 region has 13 residues. Per germline, CDR1 LNHDA and CDR2 SQIVND (reference sequence). Here the CDR3 reads CASSPSDRDGYTF. For the CDR3, the DNA is TGTGCCAGTAGTCCCTCGGACAGGGATGGCTACACCTTC.

The chain is built from TRBV11-2 and TRBJ1-4; D unresolved. CDR1 and CDR2 from the germline V gene are SGHAT and FQNNGV. The CDR3 is 15 amino acids. Trimming left V 1 base short and J 3 bases short, with 9 bases between. CDR3 sequence: CASSLVAGANEKLFF. The CDR3 DNA sequence: TGTGCCAGCAGCTTAGTGGCAGGCGCTAATGAAAAACTGTTTTTT.

This sequence joins TRBV18 and TRBJ2-1, with 9 bases aligning to TRBD2. The V gene's germline CDR1 is KGHSH and CDR2 LQKENI. The CDR3 has 20 residues. V shed 6 bases and J 4 bases; nucleotides not matched to a gene: 22. The CDR3 reads CASSQTRLAGSWRGYNEQFF. The CDR3 nucleotides read TGTGCCAGCTCTCAAACGCGGCTAGCGGGAAGTTGGCGGGGTTACAATGAGCAGTTCTTC.